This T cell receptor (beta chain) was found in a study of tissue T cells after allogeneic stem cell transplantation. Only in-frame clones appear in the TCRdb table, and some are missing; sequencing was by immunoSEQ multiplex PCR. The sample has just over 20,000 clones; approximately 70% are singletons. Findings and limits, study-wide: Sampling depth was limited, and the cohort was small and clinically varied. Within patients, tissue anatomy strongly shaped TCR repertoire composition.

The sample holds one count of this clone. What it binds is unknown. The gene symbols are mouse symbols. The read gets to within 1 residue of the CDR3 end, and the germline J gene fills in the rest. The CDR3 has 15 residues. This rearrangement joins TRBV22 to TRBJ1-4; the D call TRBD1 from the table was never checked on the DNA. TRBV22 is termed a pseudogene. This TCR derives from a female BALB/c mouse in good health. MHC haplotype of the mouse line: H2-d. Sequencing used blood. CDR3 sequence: CASSCTPGVNERLFF. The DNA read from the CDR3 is TGTGCCAGCAGTTGTACTCCAGGGGTCAACGAAAGATTATTT.